This T cell receptor (beta chain) was recorded in a study of blood T cells in healthy people across ages. Overall study results and limits: Long-lived and aged donors differed, with more naive CD4+ cells and higher diversity in the long-lived.

Caucasian individuals from Russia who were healthy and aged about 6 to 95 acted as donors. For the second PCR, which ran for about 6 to 12 cycles, a sample-barcoded 5' primer and a J-beta primer mix were used. TCRdb independently ran MiXCR on the 5' RACE reads; one entry per CDR3 protein. The sample has 1.5 million to 2 million distinct CDR3 sequences, about 30% seen once. Trimming removed 5 bases from V and 0 bases from J, with 10 bases in between. The germline V gene has CDR1 DFQATT and CDR2 SNEGSKA (reference sequence). The CDR3 extends over 13 amino acids. The table lists this clonotype with many counts. Its antigen is as yet unknown.

The rearrangement joins TRBV20-1 to TRBJ2-5; tentatively, D is TRBD1 or TRBD2 (5 bases each). The material sequenced was blood. This receptor was taken from a woman in her twenties or thirties in good health. The chain's CDR3 is CSAGGSYQETQYF. In DNA, the CDR3 is TGCAGTGCTGGGGGATCTTACCAAGAGACCCAGTACTTC.